These T cell receptor beta chains were read from a single sample in a study of blood T cells in healthy people across ages. Using its own MiXCR run on the 5' RACE reads, TCRdb lists one record per CDR3 protein. The sample lists 550,000 to 650,000 distinct CDR3 sequences, about 29% occurring once. This sample was also put to use in a study of T cells of mothers and their children.

Specimen: blood. These TCRs come from a boy between 2 and 10 years old in good health. The CDR3 runs from the conserved cysteine through the conserved F or W. The order of the fields is J gene, V gene, clone size, D gene, CDR3 DNA, CDR3 protein. The D gene is left open where the match is weak. Clone size is stated in some rows and not others, as once, few, many or a class when expanded.

J gene: TRBJ1-4; V gene: TRBV7-9; clone size: .; D gene: .; CDR3 DNA: TGTGCCAGCAGCCCGAAAAACACGGGGGAAGGACTGTTTTTT; CDR3 protein: CASSPKNTGEGLFF
J gene: TRBJ2-5; V gene: TRBV19; clone size: .; D gene: .; CDR3 DNA: TGTGCCAGTAGTCCGCTAGCCCGGGAGACCCAGTACTTC; CDR3 protein: CASSPLARETQYF
J gene: TRBJ2-5; V gene: TRBV20-1; clone size: .; D gene: TRBD2; CDR3 DNA: TGCAGTGCTGTTACTAGCGGGGTCCTCCAAGAGACCCAGTACTTC; CDR3 protein: CSAVTSGVLQETQYF
J gene: TRBJ2-2; V gene: TRBV5-1; clone size: few; D gene: .; CDR3 DNA: TGCGCCAGCAGCTTGGAGGCAGGCTGGGAGGAGCTGTTTTTT; CDR3 protein: CASSLEAGWEELFF
J gene: TRBJ2-5; V gene: TRBV10-3; clone size: .; D gene: TRBD2; CDR3 DNA: TGTGCCATCAGAGCGGGAAATGAAGAGACCCAGTACTTC; CDR3 protein: CAIRAGNEETQYF
J gene: TRBJ2-1; V gene: TRBV20-1; clone size: once; D gene: .; CDR3 DNA: TGCAGTGCACCTTCGACAGGTTGGAATGAGCAGTTCTTC; CDR3 protein: CSAPSTGWNEQFF
J gene: TRBJ1-1; V gene: TRBV6-2/TRBV6-3; clone size: few; D gene: .; CDR3 DNA: TGTGCCAGCAGTTACCGTCCGGGGAGACATGAAGCTTTCTTT; CDR3 protein: CASSYRPGRHEAFF
J gene: TRBJ2-1; V gene: TRBV6-4; clone size: few; D gene: TRBD2; CDR3 DNA: TGTGCCAGCAGTATGGGGGGGGGACCCTCCAATGAGCAGTTCTTC; CDR3 protein: CASSMGGGPSNEQFF
J gene: TRBJ1-5; V gene: TRBV28; clone size: few; D gene: .; CDR3 DNA: TGTGCCAGCAGCGGGATGGACCGGCCCCAGCATTTT; CDR3 protein: CASSGMDRPQHF
J gene: TRBJ2-5; V gene: TRBV7-2; clone size: .; D gene: .; CDR3 DNA: TGTGCCAGCAGCTTCTTCGGTGAGGAGGAGACCCAGTACTTC; CDR3 protein: CASSFFGEEETQYF
J gene: TRBJ2-5; V gene: TRBV4-2; clone size: few; D gene: .; CDR3 DNA: TGTGCCAGCAGCCAAGATTCGGCGGGGTGGGAGACCCAGTACTTC; CDR3 protein: CASSQDSAGWETQYF
J gene: TRBJ1-5; V gene: TRBV27; clone size: .; D gene: TRBD1; CDR3 DNA: TGTGCCAGCAGTGTACGACAGGGGAGCAATCAGCCCCAGCATTTT; CDR3 protein: CASSVRQGSNQPQHF
J gene: TRBJ2-1; V gene: TRBV9; clone size: .; D gene: .; CDR3 DNA: TGTGCCAGCAGCGTAGACAAGTGGGACTTATCTATCAATGAGCAGTTCTTC; CDR3 protein: CASSVDKWDLSINEQFF
J gene: TRBJ2-3; V gene: TRBV7-9; clone size: .; D gene: .; CDR3 DNA: TGTGCCAGCATCCGGGGCACAGATACGCAGTATTTT; CDR3 protein: CASIRGTDTQYF
J gene: TRBJ2-5; V gene: TRBV7-9; clone size: .; D gene: .; CDR3 DNA: TGTGCCAGCAACCTACTAGGGAAAGAGACCCAGTACTTC; CDR3 protein: CASNLLGKETQYF
J gene: TRBJ1-4; V gene: TRBV12-5; clone size: .; D gene: .; CDR3 DNA: TGTGCTAGTGGTTTGGGGACAGCTAATGAAAAACTGTTTTTT; CDR3 protein: CASGLGTANEKLFF
J gene: TRBJ2-2; V gene: TRBV3-1; clone size: few; D gene: .; CDR3 DNA: TGTGCCAGCAGCCAAACCGGGGAGCTGTTTTTT; CDR3 protein: CASSQTGELFF
J gene: TRBJ2-7; V gene: TRBV6-5; clone size: .; D gene: .; CDR3 DNA: TGTGCCAGCAGTTACCGACGCGGGGCCTACGAGCAGTACTTC; CDR3 protein: CASSYRRGAYEQYF
J gene: TRBJ2-5; V gene: TRBV20-1; clone size: .; D gene: .; CDR3 DNA: TGCAGTGCTAGAAGCGGGACACCGGGGGAGACCCAGTACTTC; CDR3 protein: CSARSGTPGETQYF
J gene: TRBJ2-2; V gene: TRBV12-3/TRBV12-4; clone size: .; D gene: .; CDR3 DNA: TGTGCCAGCAGCCCTAGCGCCAAAGACACCGGGGAGCTGTTTTTT; CDR3 protein: CASSPSAKDTGELFF
J gene: TRBJ2-1; V gene: TRBV12-3/TRBV12-4; clone size: .; D gene: .; CDR3 DNA: TGTGCCAGCAGGAGGGAGTACAATGAGCAGTTCTTC; CDR3 protein: CASRREYNEQFF
J gene: TRBJ2-1; V gene: TRBV20-1; clone size: .; D gene: .; CDR3 DNA: TGCAGTGCTCCCGCAGCTTCTCCTTCTTACAATGAGCAGTTCTTC; CDR3 protein: CSAPAASPSYNEQFF
J gene: TRBJ1-3; V gene: TRBV7-9; clone size: .; D gene: .; CDR3 DNA: TGTGCCAGCAGCCGGGATCCAAGAGGAAACACCATATATTTT; CDR3 protein: CASSRDPRGNTIYF
J gene: TRBJ2-1; V gene: TRBV20-1; clone size: .; D gene: TRBD1; CDR3 DNA: TGCAGTGCTAGAGACCCCGGGACAGGGGGAAATGAGCAGTTCTTC; CDR3 protein: CSARDPGTGGNEQFF
J gene: TRBJ2-5; V gene: TRBV6-5; clone size: many; D gene: TRBD2; CDR3 DNA: TGTGCCAGCAGTTACGTAACTAGCGGTCAACAAGAGACCCAGTACTTC; CDR3 protein: CASSYVTSGQQETQYF
J gene: TRBJ2-5; V gene: TRBV7-9; clone size: few; D gene: .; CDR3 DNA: TGTGCCAGCAGCTTAGTCGACCGAGGGGCGACCCAGTACTTC; CDR3 protein: CASSLVDRGATQYF
J gene: TRBJ2-1; V gene: TRBV24-1; clone size: few; D gene: TRBD2; CDR3 DNA: TGTGCCACCAGTGACCCGGGACTAGCGGCAGGTGAGCAGTTCTTC; CDR3 protein: CATSDPGLAAGEQFF
J gene: TRBJ2-4; V gene: TRBV20-1; clone size: few; D gene: .; CDR3 DNA: TGCAGTGCCTGGACTACCCAAAACATTCAGTACTTC; CDR3 protein: CSAWTTQNIQYF
J gene: TRBJ2-7; V gene: TRBV7-6; clone size: .; D gene: .; CDR3 DNA: TGTGCCAGCAGCTTAGGACTAAGTAGCTCCTACGAGCAGTACTTC; CDR3 protein: CASSLGLSSSYEQYF
J gene: TRBJ1-1; V gene: TRBV7-8; clone size: .; D gene: .; CDR3 DNA: TGTGCCAGCAGCTTAGCGGCACGCCGGGACACTGAAGCTTTCTTT; CDR3 protein: CASSLAARRDTEAFF
J gene: TRBJ2-5; V gene: TRBV30; clone size: .; D gene: .; CDR3 DNA: TGTGCCTGGAGTGTTCGCCGGGGAGAGACCCAGTACTTC; CDR3 protein: CAWSVRRGETQYF
J gene: TRBJ2-2; V gene: TRBV4-3; clone size: few; D gene: .; CDR3 DNA: TGCGCCAGCAGCCAAGATCACGGGATGTCGAGAGGCGTCACCGGGGAGCTGTTTTTT; CDR3 protein: CASSQDHGMSRGVTGELFF
J gene: TRBJ2-3; V gene: TRBV18; clone size: few; D gene: .; CDR3 DNA: TGTGCCAGCCGGCAGCGGAGGGAACAAGATACGCAGTATTTT; CDR3 protein: CASRQRREQDTQYF
J gene: TRBJ1-5; V gene: TRBV7-8; clone size: once; D gene: .; CDR3 DNA: TGTGCCAGCAGCTTAGAAGGCAGAAGATTTAGCAATCAGCCCCAGCATTTT; CDR3 protein: CASSLEGRRFSNQPQHF
J gene: TRBJ1-2; V gene: TRBV6-2/TRBV6-3; clone size: .; D gene: .; CDR3 DNA: TGTGCCAGCAGATATCGGAGGGCCGGTTATGGCTACACCTTC; CDR3 protein: CASRYRRAGYGYTF
J gene: TRBJ1-2; V gene: TRBV9; clone size: .; D gene: TRBD1; CDR3 DNA: TGTGCCAGCAGCGTAGCTCCGGGACAGGGATATGGCTACACCTTC; CDR3 protein: CASSVAPGQGYGYTF
J gene: TRBJ2-5; V gene: TRBV12-3/TRBV12-4; clone size: few; D gene: TRBD1; CDR3 DNA: TGTGCCAGCAGTTTTCACAGGGGGCTGGAAGAGACCCAGTACTTC; CDR3 protein: CASSFHRGLEETQYF
J gene: TRBJ2-5; V gene: TRBV12-3/TRBV12-4; clone size: few; D gene: .; CDR3 DNA: TGTGCCAGCAGTTCAGGCCCAGGGACTGGACGAGAGACCCAGTACTTC; CDR3 protein: CASSSGPGTGRETQYF
J gene: TRBJ2-1; V gene: TRBV29-1; clone size: few; D gene: TRBD2; CDR3 DNA: TGCAGCGTTCCGACTAGCGGAAGGTACAATGAGCAGTTCTTC; CDR3 protein: CSVPTSGRYNEQFF
J gene: TRBJ2-2; V gene: TRBV6-5; clone size: many; D gene: .; CDR3 DNA: TGTGCCAGCAGTTACAGTCCCTTGAACACCGGGGAGCTGTTTTTT; CDR3 protein: CASSYSPLNTGELFF
J gene: TRBJ2-5; V gene: TRBV12-3/TRBV12-4; clone size: few; D gene: TRBD1; CDR3 DNA: TGTGCCAGCAGCTACGGACAGGGGACCCAGTACTTC; CDR3 protein: CASSYGQGTQYF
J gene: TRBJ2-7; V gene: TRBV29-1; clone size: .; D gene: TRBD2; CDR3 DNA: TGCAGCGTTGAAACTAGCGGGGGTATCGAGCAGTACTTC; CDR3 protein: CSVETSGGIEQYF
J gene: TRBJ2-2; V gene: TRBV5-4; clone size: once; D gene: .; CDR3 DNA: TGTGCCAGCAGAAGGGGGGCGAACACCGGGGAGCTGTTTTTT; CDR3 protein: CASRRGANTGELFF
J gene: TRBJ2-4; V gene: TRBV7-2; clone size: few; D gene: .; CDR3 DNA: TGTGCCAGCAGCTTAAGGTCCCCAAGAGCAGGACTTAAGCAAAACATTCAGTACTTC; CDR3 protein: CASSLRSPRAGLKQNIQYF
J gene: TRBJ2-3; V gene: TRBV12-3/TRBV12-4; clone size: many; D gene: .; CDR3 DNA: TGTGCCAGCAGTTTAGAACGGACGGATACGCAGTATTTT; CDR3 protein: CASSLERTDTQYF
J gene: TRBJ1-2; V gene: TRBV11-2; clone size: .; D gene: TRBD1; CDR3 DNA: TGTGCCAGCAGCTTGTTCCCCGGGACAGGGTTCCATGGCTACACCTTC; CDR3 protein: CASSLFPGTGFHGYTF
J gene: TRBJ2-1; V gene: TRBV6-2/TRBV6-3; clone size: .; D gene: .; CDR3 DNA: TGTGCCAGCAGTTCTGGGGTAAAGTCCTACAATGAGCAGTTCTTC; CDR3 protein: CASSSGVKSYNEQFF
J gene: TRBJ1-1; V gene: TRBV9; clone size: few; D gene: .; CDR3 DNA: TGTGCCAGCAGCGTGGGCGCCACTGAAGCTTTCTTT; CDR3 protein: CASSVGATEAFF
J gene: TRBJ2-4; V gene: TRBV20-1; clone size: few; D gene: .; CDR3 DNA: TGCAGTGCTAGGCCCGACGTCAGGAACATTCAGTACTTC; CDR3 protein: CSARPDVRNIQYF
J gene: TRBJ1-3; V gene: TRBV7-8; clone size: many; D gene: .; CDR3 DNA: TGTGCCAGCAGCTTAGATGGAAGCTCTGGAAACACCATATATTTT; CDR3 protein: CASSLDGSSGNTIYF
J gene: TRBJ2-1; V gene: TRBV7-9; clone size: .; D gene: .; CDR3 DNA: TGTGCCAGCAGCTTAGAGGGGACTTACTCCTACAATGAGCAGTTCTTC; CDR3 protein: CASSLEGTYSYNEQFF